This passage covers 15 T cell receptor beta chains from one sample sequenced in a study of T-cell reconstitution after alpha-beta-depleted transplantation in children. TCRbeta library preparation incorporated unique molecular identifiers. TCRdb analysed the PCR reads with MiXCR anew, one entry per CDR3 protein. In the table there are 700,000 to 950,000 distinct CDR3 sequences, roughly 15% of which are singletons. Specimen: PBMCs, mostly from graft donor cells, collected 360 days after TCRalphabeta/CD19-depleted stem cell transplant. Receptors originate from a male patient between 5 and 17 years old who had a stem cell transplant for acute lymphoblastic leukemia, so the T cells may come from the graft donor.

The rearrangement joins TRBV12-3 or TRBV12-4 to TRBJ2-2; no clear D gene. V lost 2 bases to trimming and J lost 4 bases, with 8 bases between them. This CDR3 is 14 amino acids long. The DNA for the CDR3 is TGTGCCAGCAGTTTATTAGAAGGCACCGGGGAGCTGTTTTTT. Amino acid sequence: CASSLLEGTGELFF.

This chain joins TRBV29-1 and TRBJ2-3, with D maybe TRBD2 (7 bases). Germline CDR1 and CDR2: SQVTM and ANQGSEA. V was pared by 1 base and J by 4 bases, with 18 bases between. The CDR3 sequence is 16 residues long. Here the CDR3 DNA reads TGCAGCGTTGAAGGAGGGGGGGAGGGAGTCGCAGATACGCAGTATTTT. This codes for CSVEGGGEGVADTQYF.

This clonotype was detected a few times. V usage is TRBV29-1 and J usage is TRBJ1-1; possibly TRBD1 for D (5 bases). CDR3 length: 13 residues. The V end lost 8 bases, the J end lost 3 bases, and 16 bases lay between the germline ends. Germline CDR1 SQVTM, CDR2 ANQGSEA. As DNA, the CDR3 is TGCAGCTCTGTTTCAGGGAGGCACACTGAAGCTTTCTTT. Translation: CSSVSGRHTEAFF.

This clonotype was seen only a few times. CDR3 bases: TGCGCCAGCAGCTTGGTGTGGGATGAGCCCGGGGAGCTGTTTTTT. Its translation: CASSLVWDEPGELFF. The chain links TRBV5-1 to TRBJ2-2; D unclear. Trimming left V 0 bases short and J 6 bases short, with 12 bases between. The CDR3 is made up of 15 amino acids. Germline CDR1 reads SGHRS; CDR2 reads YFSETQ.

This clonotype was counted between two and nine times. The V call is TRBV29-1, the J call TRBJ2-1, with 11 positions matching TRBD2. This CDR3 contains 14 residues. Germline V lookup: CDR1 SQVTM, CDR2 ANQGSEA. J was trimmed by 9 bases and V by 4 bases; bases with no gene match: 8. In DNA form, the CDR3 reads TGCAGCGTTGCTAGGCTAGCGGGAGGTGGTGAGCAGTTCTTC. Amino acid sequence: CSVARLAGGGEQFF.

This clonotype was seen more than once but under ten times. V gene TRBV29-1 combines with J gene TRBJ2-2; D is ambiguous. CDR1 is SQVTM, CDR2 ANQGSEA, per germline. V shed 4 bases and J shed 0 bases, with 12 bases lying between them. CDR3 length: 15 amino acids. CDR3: CSVVSDGPNTGELFF. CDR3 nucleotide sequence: TGCAGCGTTGTCTCGGACGGTCCGAACACCGGGGAGCTGTTTTTT.

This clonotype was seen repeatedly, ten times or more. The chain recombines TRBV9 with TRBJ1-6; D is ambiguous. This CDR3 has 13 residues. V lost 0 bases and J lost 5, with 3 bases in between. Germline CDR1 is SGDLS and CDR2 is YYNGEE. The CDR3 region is CASSVGNNSPLHF. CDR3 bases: TGTGCCAGCAGCGTAGGGAATAATTCACCCCTCCACTTT.

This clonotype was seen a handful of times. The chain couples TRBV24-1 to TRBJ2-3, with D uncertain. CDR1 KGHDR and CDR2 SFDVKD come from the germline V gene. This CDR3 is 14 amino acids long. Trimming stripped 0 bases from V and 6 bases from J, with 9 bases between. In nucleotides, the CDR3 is TGTGCCACCAGTGATTTGGGGTGGCGGGATACGCAGTATTTT. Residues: CATSDLGWRDTQYF.

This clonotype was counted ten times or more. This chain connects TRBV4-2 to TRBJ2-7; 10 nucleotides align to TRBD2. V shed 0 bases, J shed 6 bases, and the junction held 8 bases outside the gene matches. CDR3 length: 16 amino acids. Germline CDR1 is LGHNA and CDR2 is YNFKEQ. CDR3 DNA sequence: TGTGCCAGCAGCCAAGATTTAGCGGGAGGTCAAGGCGAGCAGTACTTC. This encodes CASSQDLAGGQGEQYF.

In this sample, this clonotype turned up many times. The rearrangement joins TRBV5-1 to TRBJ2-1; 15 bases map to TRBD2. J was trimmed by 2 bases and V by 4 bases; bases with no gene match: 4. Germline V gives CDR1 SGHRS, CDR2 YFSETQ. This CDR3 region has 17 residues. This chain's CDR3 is CASSPGTSGRPYNEQFF. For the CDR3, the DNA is TGCGCCAGCAGCCCCGGGACTAGCGGGAGGCCCTACAATGAGCAGTTCTTC.

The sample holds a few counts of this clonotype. CDR3 sequence reads: CATTPTASSYNEQFF. CDR3 nucleotide sequence: TGTGCCACCACTCCGACGGCGAGCTCCTACAATGAGCAGTTCTTC. The chain recombines TRBV15 with TRBJ2-1, with D unclear. The CDR3 contains 15 residues. Germline CDR1 reads LNHNV; CDR2 reads YYDKDF (reference sequence). Trimming stripped 7 bases from V and 0 bases from J, with 13 bases between. The full variable domain, rest sourced from reference TRBV15 and TRBJ2-1, is DAMVIQNPRYQVTQFGKPVTLSCSQTLNHNVMYWYQQKSSQAPKLLFHYYDKDFNNEADTPDNFQSRRPNTSFCFLDIRSPGLGDTAMYLCATTPTASSYNEQFFGPGTRLTVL.

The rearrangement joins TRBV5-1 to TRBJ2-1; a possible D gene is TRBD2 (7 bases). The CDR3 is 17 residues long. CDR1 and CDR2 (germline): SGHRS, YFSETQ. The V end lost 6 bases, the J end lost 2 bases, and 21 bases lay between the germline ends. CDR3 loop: CASTRGGNPIAYNEQFF. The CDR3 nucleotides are TGCGCCAGCACTAGGGGGGGAAACCCTATCGCCTACAATGAGCAGTTCTTC.

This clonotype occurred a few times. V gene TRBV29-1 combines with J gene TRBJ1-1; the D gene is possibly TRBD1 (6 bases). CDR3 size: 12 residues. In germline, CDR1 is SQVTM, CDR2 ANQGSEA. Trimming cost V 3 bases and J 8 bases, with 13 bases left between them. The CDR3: CSVDVRGREAFF. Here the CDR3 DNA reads TGCAGCGTTGATGTTCGGGGGCGGGAAGCTTTCTTT.

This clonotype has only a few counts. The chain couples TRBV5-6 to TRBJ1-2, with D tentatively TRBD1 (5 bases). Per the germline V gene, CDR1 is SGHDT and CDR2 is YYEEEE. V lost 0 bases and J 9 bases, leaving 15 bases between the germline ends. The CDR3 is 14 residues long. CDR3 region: CASSLDWVKGSYTF. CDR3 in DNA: TGTGCCAGCAGCTTGGATTGGGTAAAGGGGAGCTACACCTTC. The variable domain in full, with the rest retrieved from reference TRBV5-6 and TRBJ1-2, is DAGVTQSPTHLIKTRGQQVTLRCSPKSGHDTVSWYQQALGQGPQFIFQYYEEEERQRGNFPDRFSGHQFPNYSSELNVNALLLGDSALYLCASSLDWVKGSYTFGSGTRLTVV.

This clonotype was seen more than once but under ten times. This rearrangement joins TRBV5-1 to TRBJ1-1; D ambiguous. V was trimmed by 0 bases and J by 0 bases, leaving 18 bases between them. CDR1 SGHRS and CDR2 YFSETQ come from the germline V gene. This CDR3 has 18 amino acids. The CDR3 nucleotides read TGCGCCAGCAGCTTGGATCTGTTACGGACGGGATTGAACACTGAAGCTTTCTTT. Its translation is CASSLDLLRTGLNTEAFF.